This TCR beta chain was obtained from a study of shared clonotypes between healthy human individuals. Points from the study as a whole: An anticipated effect of sequencing depth on clonotype sharing among donors was recognized.

The CDR3 has 16 residues. Deletions cut 3 bases from V and 0 bases from J, with 11 bases between. The germline V gene has CDR1 MDHEN and CDR2 SYDVKM. CD45RO-negative CD8 cells positively selected for CCR7 made up the naive population, which excluded terminally differentiated effector memory CD45RA+ cells. With regard to this clone: Its target is unknown.

Methods used by the authors: Because ImmunoSEQ provided only junction sequences with no quality scores, the filtering differed. TCRdb's copy holds only in-frame clones and misses some; the assay was immunoSEQ multiplex PCR. Clone size and the V and J calls come from that table; the DNA yielded D and trimming. The sample records about 2.1 million clones, about 93% being singletons. V is TRBV28 and J is TRBJ1-4; TRBD1 is a possible D gene (5 bases). This receptor was taken from a man aged 18 to 30 in good health. Some clones in this sample may be carry-over from other donors' samples. Sequencing was done on a sample of naive CD8+ T cells from PBMCs. This CDR3 reads CASSFEGSATNEKLFF. The CDR3 DNA reads as TGTGCCAGCAGTTTTGAGGGGTCTGCAACTAATGAAAAACTGTTTTTT.